Below are 2 T cell receptor beta chains sequenced from a single sample in a study of blood T cell repertoires in COVID-19. Profiled with immunoSEQ multiplex PCR; TCRdb holds only in-frame clones, not every one. The sample contains about 36,000 clones, about 81% of which appear only once. The sample taken for sequencing was peripheral blood. These receptor sequences come from a human donor in a cohort sampled during active or convalescent COVID-19. The donor label of this sample is uncertain.

The V gene is TRBV7-9, the J gene TRBJ2-1, with TRBD2 identical over 9 bases. Germline lookup yields CDR1 SEHNR and CDR2 FQNEAQ (reference sequence). J lost 4 bases, V lost 3 bases, and 1 base had no gene match. This CDR3 has 14 amino acids. The CDR3 here is CASSFSGSYNEQFF. The CDR3 nucleotides are TGTGCCAGCAGCTTTAGCGGGAGTTACAATGAGCAGTTCTTC. Based on the CDR3 plus reference TRBV7-9 and TRBJ2-1, the full variable domain is DTGVSQNPRHKITKRGQNVTFRCDPISEHNRLYWYRQTLGQGPEFLTYFQNEAQLEKSRLLSDRFSAERPKGSFSTLEIQRTEQGDSAMYLCASSFSGSYNEQFFGPGTRLTVL.

The rearrangement uses TRBV23-1 and TRBJ2-7; no clear D. TRBV23-1 is marked as an open reading frame, function uncertain. The V gene lost 1 base and the J gene lost 9 bases, with 13 bases spanning the gap. This CDR3 comprises 13 residues. The CDR3 nucleotides are TGCGCCAGCAGTCAATATTCGGCTGGCGGGCAGTACTTC. Residues: CASSQYSAGGQYF.